This T cell receptor beta chain appears in the sequencing data of a study of lymphopenia after photon versus proton radiotherapy. Clones were sequenced by immunoSEQ multiplex PCR, and TCRdb holds only the in-frame ones, with some missing. The sample holds about 40,000 clones, roughly 84% seen once. Germline-derived CDR1 and CDR2 are MNHNY and SVGAGI (reference sequence). The germline V and J ends were trimmed by 6 bases and 4 bases, with 10 bases remaining between them. This CDR3 is built from 14 residues. The clonotype was recovered from a woman between 70 and 85 years old with pancreatic cancer. Some clones in this sample may be carry-over from other donors' samples. Source: peripheral blood, taken from a patient treated with proton-based radiotherapy. The chain joins TRBV6-6 to TRBJ2-6; no clear D gene. The CDR3 loop is CASRTGPGANVLTF. The DNA of the CDR3 is TGTGCCAGCAGGACGGGTCCCGGGGCCAACGTCCTGACTTTC.